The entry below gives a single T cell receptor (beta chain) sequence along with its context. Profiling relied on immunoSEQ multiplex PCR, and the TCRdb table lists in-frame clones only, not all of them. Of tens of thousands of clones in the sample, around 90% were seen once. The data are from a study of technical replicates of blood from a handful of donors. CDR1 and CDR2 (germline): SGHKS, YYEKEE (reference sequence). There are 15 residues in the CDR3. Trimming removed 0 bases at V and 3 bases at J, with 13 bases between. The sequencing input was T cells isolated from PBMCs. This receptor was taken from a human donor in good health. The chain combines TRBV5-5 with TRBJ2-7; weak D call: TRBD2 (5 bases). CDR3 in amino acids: CASSLGTGIRYEQYF. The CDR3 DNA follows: TGTGCCAGCAGCTTGGGTACCGGGATACGCTACGAGCAGTACTTC.